This TCR beta chain was sequenced during a study of Ad26.COV2.S vaccination and SARS-CoV-2 variants. Study background: Vaccine-arm donor from the placebo-controlled COV1001 Ad26.COV2.S trial.

Documented treatment: about 20 received Ad26.COV2.S at low or high dose, single or two shots; 5 received placebo; per-sample allocation not given. Day 63 after the first vaccine or placebo injection was the time point for sampling. Study-level findings and limits: Reportedly, spike-specific CD8+ and CD4+ T cell responses achieved substantial breadth once vaccination had taken place.

In the case of this clone: Its specificity is unknown.

CDR3 length: 16 amino acids. The V gene's germline CDR1 is KGHSH and CDR2 LQKENI. With V trimmed by 4 bases and J by 5 bases, 11 bases remained unmatched. Clones were read by immunoSEQ multiplex PCR, and TCRdb kept only the in-frame ones, dropping some. The sample has approximately 360,000 clones, 83% seen once. The source was peripheral blood, collected in a trial of Ad26.COV2.S vaccine versus placebo. The chain recombines TRBV18 with TRBJ2-7; TRBD2 aligns across 10 bases. The sequence derives from a person between 18 and 60 years old who received the Ad26.COV2.S COVID-19 vaccine or a placebo. The CDR3 DNA sequence: TGTGCCAGCTCACTTCGCCTAGCGGGAGAGGGCCACGAGCAGTACTTC. Its translation is CASSLRLAGEGHEQYF.